This section outlines one T cell receptor beta chain sequence together with its context. The junction does not match germline at one end; this may be a read error. CDR3 length equals 15 residues. CDR1 and CDR2 (germline): MNHNS, SASEGT. Alongside a J-beta primer mix, a sample-barcoded 5' primer served in a second PCR lasting roughly 7 to 11 cycles. MiXCR, run by TCRdb on the 5' RACE reads, gives a single entry per CDR3 protein. This repertoire shows about a million distinct CDR3 sequences, roughly half found once; its top ten account for about 20%. The data are from a study of blood T cells in healthy people across ages.

Specimen: blood. The receptor's source is a woman aged 55-69 years in good health. The chain employs TRBV6-1 and TRBJ2-7, with 9 bases aligning to TRBD1. The chain's CDR3 is CASSEDTGQGYGQYF. In DNA form, the CDR3 reads TGTGCCAGCAGTGAAGACACGGGACAGGGATACGGGCAGTACTTC.